This T cell receptor beta chain was found in a study of PD-1 blockade in classical Hodgkin lymphoma. All patients relapsed after autologous stem cell transplantation, and brentuximab vedotin exposure varied. Thawed PBMCs underwent magnetic negative selection to obtain purified CD8+ T cells. Study-level results: Baseline diversity resembling that of newly diagnosed patients was seen in complete responders.

The length of the CDR3 is 12 residues. Looked up from germline, CDR1 is SNHLY and CDR2 is FYNNEI. V was clipped by 4 bases and J by 4 bases, with 4 bases between them. Repertoires were generated with immunoSEQ multiplex PCR, while TCRdb's copy carries only in-frame clones and drops some. The table includes 1,600 or so clones, over 60% detected once. Details on this clone: Its antigen remains unidentified.

The clonotype comes from a human donor with classical Hodgkin lymphoma. V and J are TRBV2 and TRBJ2-2; D remains ambiguous. Sequencing used CD8+ T cells from blood, obtained at baseline. The DNA for the CDR3 is TGTGCCAGCAGTGTTGGCACCGGGGAGCTGTTTTTT. It specifies CASSVGTGELFF. The whole variable domain, filled in from reference TRBV2 and TRBJ2-2, reads EPEVTQTPSHQVTQMGQEVILRCVPISNHLYFYWYRQILGQKVEFLVSFYNNEISEKSEIFDDQFSVERPDGSNFTLKIRSTKLEDSAMYFCASSVGTGELFFGEGSRLTVL.